This T cell receptor (beta chain) was identified during a study of cytomegalovirus exposure and HLA in healthy donors. The trim removed 6 bases at V and 7 bases at J, leaving 7 bases unmatched. The CDR3 loop spans 14 amino acids. Germline V CDR1 and CDR2: LNHDA, SQIVND (reference sequence). In the PCR, 60 Vbeta and 13 Jbeta primers were used. Profiled with immunoSEQ multiplex PCR; TCRdb holds only in-frame clones, not every one. This sample has around 110,000 clones, with 9% to 10% found just once. The sample consisted of PBMCs. The rearrangement links TRBV19 to TRBJ1-4, with TRBD1 matching over 8 bases. This sequence was found in a man aged 25 to 40 in good health and CMV-seronegative. CDR3 bases: TGTGCCAGTAGCCCCTGGACAGGGCTTGAAAAACTGTTTTTT. Translated, it gives CASSPWTGLEKLFF.